Listed below are T cell receptor beta chains from one sample, sequenced in a study of blood T cell repertoires in COVID-19. Clones were read by immunoSEQ multiplex PCR, and TCRdb kept only the in-frame ones, dropping some. This table has tens of thousands of clones, approximately 90% appearing once. Specimen: peripheral blood. All receptors come from a man aged 45-60 years with acute or convalescent COVID-19. Both conserved end residues are part of each CDR3. Fields, in order: clone size, V gene, D gene, J gene, CDR3 protein, CDR3 DNA. D genes are given only for firm matches. Size is stated for part of the rows, as once, few or many counts, or as a class when the clone is expanded.

>-|TRBV3-1/TRBV3-2|TRBD1|TRBJ1-6
CASSPDRGNTPLHF
TGTGCCAGCAGCCCGGACAGGGGAAATACACCCCTCCACTTT
>-|TRBV30|-|TRBJ1-3
CAWSAPGQLGNTIYF
TGTGCCTGGAGTGCCCCCGGACAGCTTGGAAACACCATATATTTT
>-|TRBV6-5|TRBD1|TRBJ1-5
CASSPRTGGDQPQHF
TGTGCCAGCAGTCCCCGGACAGGGGGGGACCAGCCCCAGCATTTT
>-|TRBV11-2|TRBD1|TRBJ2-1
CASSLEGQGLFF
TGTGCCAGCAGCTTAGAAGGACAGGGCCTGTTCTTC
>few|TRBV29-1|TRBD2|TRBJ2-7
CSARLASSYEQYF
TGCAGCGCCCGACTAGCCTCATCCTACGAGCAGTACTTC
>-|TRBV5-4|TRBD1|TRBJ2-7
CASSPAMTGVYEQYF
TGTGCCAGCAGCCCCGCAATGACAGGGGTCTACGAGCAGTACTTC
>-|TRBV18|TRBD2|TRBJ2-2
CASSPRTSPGELFF
TGTGCCAGCTCACCCCGGACTAGCCCCGGGGAGCTGTTTTTT
>-|TRBV6-2/TRBV6-3|-|TRBJ1-5
CASSYTPGQPQHF
TGTGCCAGCAGTTACACCCCCGGTCAGCCCCAGCATTTT
>-|TRBV19|-|TRBJ2-7
CASSIVRGLNLGEQYF
TGTGCCAGTAGTATAGTCCGAGGACTCAACCTGGGGGAGCAGTACTTC
>-|TRBV19|TRBD1|TRBJ1-5
CASRNRGGGNQPQHF
TGTGCCAGTAGGAACAGGGGTGGAGGCAATCAGCCCCAGCATTTT
>-|TRBV5-1|TRBD2|TRBJ2-5
CASSLGSGSWETQYF
TGCGCCAGCAGCTTGGGTAGCGGGAGTTGGGAGACCCAGTACTTC
>-|TRBV18|TRBD2|TRBJ2-5
CASSPRGEQETQYF
TGTGCCAGCTCCCCCCGGGGGGAACAAGAGACCCAGTACTTC
>once|TRBV19|-|TRBJ2-6
CASSMSGTPGANVLTF
TGTGCCAGTAGTATGTCAGGGACTCCTGGGGCCAACGTCCTGACTTTC
>once|TRBV23-1|TRBD1|TRBJ2-5
CASSQQTGTGANQETQYF
TGCGCCAGCAGTCAACAAACCGGGACAGGGGCAAACCAAGAGACCCAGTACTTC
>-|TRBV5-4|-|TRBJ1-1
CASRQQGRENTEAFF
TGTGCCAGCAGGCAACAGGGTAGAGAGAACACTGAAGCTTTCTTT
>-|TRBV12-3/TRBV12-4|-|TRBJ2-1
CASSLSGYEQFF
TGTGCCAGCAGTTTAAGCGGGTATGAGCAGTTCTTC
>-|TRBV3-1/TRBV3-2|TRBD1|TRBJ1-1
CASSLGTAVNTEAFF
TGTGCCAGCAGCCTTGGGACAGCAGTGAACACTGAAGCTTTCTTT
>few|TRBV3-1/TRBV3-2|TRBD2|TRBJ2-7
CASSQAPSGWGEQYF
TGTGCCAGCAGCCAGGCCCCTAGCGGGTGGGGCGAGCAGTACTTC
>-|TRBV7-2|-|TRBJ1-1
CASSPGGGSTEAFF
TGTGCCAGCAGCCCCGGGGGGGGGAGCACTGAAGCTTTCTTT
>-|TRBV5-1|-|TRBJ2-2
CASSSIVTGNTGELFF
TGCGCCAGCAGCTCTATAGTAACAGGCAACACCGGGGAGCTGTTTTTT
>-|TRBV3-1/TRBV3-2|-|TRBJ2-6
CASNSPSGANVLTF
TGTGCCAGCAACTCACCCTCTGGGGCCAACGTCCTGACTTTC
>-|TRBV11-2|TRBD2|TRBJ2-3
CASSLAGLAGSTDTQYF
TGTGCCAGCAGCTTGGCAGGACTAGCGGGGAGCACAGATACGCAGTATTTT
>-|TRBV5-1|-|TRBJ2-6
CASSLVQTSGANVLTF
TGCGCCAGCAGCTTGGTACAGACCTCTGGGGCCAACGTCCTGACTTTC
>-|TRBV14|TRBD1|TRBJ2-1
CASSQLVQDRGFDEQFF
TGTGCCAGCAGCCAATTGGTACAGGACAGGGGGTTTGATGAGCAGTTCTTC
>-|TRBV28|-|TRBJ1-1
CASSSLTKAFF
TGTGCCAGCAGTTCCCTTACAAAAGCTTTCTTT
>-|TRBV5-6|TRBD2|TRBJ2-2
CASSFGTSGSYTGELFF
TGTGCCAGCAGCTTCGGGACTAGCGGGAGTTACACCGGGGAGCTGTTTTTT
>-|TRBV19|-|TRBJ2-7
CASGTLNIHEQYF
TGTGCCAGTGGGACACTAAATATCCACGAGCAGTACTTC
>-|TRBV15|TRBD1|TRBJ2-7
CATSRDRSSYEQYF
TGTGCCACCAGCCGGGACAGGAGCTCCTACGAGCAGTACTTC
>-|TRBV4-2|TRBD2|TRBJ2-1
CASSQGTSDNYNEQFF
TGTGCCAGCAGCCAAGGGACTAGCGATAACTACAATGAGCAGTTCTTC